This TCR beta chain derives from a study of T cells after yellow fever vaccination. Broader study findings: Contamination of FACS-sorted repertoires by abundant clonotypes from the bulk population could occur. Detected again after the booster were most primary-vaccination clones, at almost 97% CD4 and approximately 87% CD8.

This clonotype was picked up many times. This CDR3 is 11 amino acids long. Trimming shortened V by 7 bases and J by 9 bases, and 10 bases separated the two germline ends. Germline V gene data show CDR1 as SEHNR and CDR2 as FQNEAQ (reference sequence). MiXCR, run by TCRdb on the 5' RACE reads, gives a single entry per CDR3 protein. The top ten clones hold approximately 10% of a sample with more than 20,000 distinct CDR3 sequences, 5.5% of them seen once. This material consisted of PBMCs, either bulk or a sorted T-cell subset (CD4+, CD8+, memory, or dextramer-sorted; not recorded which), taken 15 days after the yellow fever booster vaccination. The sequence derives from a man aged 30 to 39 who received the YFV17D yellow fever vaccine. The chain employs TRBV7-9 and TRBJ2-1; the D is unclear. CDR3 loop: CASNRWAEQFF. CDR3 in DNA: TGTGCCAGCAACCGGTGGGCTGAGCAGTTCTTC.